This T cell receptor beta chain was captured by sequencing in a study of T cell responses to AZD1222 COVID-19 vaccine. The CDR3 covers 14 residues. CDR1 is MNHNS, CDR2 SASEGT, per germline. The V and J ends lost 2 bases and 4 bases respectively, with 11 bases between them. Clones were read by immunoSEQ multiplex PCR, and TCRdb kept only the in-frame ones, dropping some. In the table there are about 200,000 clones, 85% to 95% of which are singletons. It was second doses at about 4 or about 12 weeks that were pooled. The chain uses TRBV6-1 and TRBJ1-1; TRBD1 might be the D (6 bases). The specimen comprised peripheral blood, sampled 28 days after the second AZD1222 dose. This clonotype was sampled from an adult who received the AZD1222 COVID-19 vaccine. The CDR3 DNA is TGTGCCAGCAGTGAACAGGGGTTTGTCACTGAAGCTTTCTTT. Residues: CASSEQGFVTEAFF.